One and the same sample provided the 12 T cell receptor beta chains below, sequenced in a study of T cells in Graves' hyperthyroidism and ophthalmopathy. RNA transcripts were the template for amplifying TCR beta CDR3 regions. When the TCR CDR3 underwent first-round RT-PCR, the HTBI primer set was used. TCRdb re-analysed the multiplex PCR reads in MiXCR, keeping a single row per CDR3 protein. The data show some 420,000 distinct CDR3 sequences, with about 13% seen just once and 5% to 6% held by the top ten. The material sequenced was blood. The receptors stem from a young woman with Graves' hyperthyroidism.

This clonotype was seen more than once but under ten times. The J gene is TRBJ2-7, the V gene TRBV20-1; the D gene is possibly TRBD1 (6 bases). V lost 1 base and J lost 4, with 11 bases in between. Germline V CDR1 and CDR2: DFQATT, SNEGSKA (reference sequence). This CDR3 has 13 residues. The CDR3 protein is CSARGTERYEQYF. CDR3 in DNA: TGCAGTGCTAGAGGGACAGAGCGTTACGAGCAGTACTTC.

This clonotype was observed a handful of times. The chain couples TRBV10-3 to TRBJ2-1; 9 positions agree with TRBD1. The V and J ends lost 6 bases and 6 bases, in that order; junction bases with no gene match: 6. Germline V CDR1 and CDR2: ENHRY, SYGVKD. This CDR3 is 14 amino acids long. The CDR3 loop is CAIRGQGKFNEQFF. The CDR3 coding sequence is TGTGCCATCAGGGGACAGGGAAAGTTCAATGAGCAGTTCTTC.

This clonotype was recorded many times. The CDR3: CASRDIGIYEQYF. In DNA, the CDR3 is TGTGCCAGCAGAGACATCGGGATCTACGAGCAGTACTTC. The rearrangement uses TRBV2 and TRBJ2-7, with D perhaps matching TRBD2 (5 bases). This CDR3 has 13 residues. V shed 6 bases and J shed 3 bases, with 12 bases lying between them. CDR1 is SNHLY and CDR2 is FYNNEI in the germline V gene.

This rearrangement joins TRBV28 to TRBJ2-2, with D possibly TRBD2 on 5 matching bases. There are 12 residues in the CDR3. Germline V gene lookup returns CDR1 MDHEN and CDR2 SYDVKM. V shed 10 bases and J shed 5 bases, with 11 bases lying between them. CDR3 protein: CATYSVTGELFF. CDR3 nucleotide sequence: TGTGCCACCTATAGCGTTACCGGGGAGCTGTTTTTT.

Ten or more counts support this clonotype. The CDR3 here is CASSLEGFRDYSYEQYF. The DNA of the CDR3 is TGTGCCAGCAGCTTAGAAGGTTTCCGCGATTACTCCTACGAGCAGTACTTC. The chain combines TRBV7-9 with TRBJ2-7; no definite D call. Trimming stripped 1 base from V and 0 bases from J, with 16 bases between. The CDR3 extends over 17 amino acids. Germline CDR1 SEHNR, CDR2 FQNEAQ (reference sequence).

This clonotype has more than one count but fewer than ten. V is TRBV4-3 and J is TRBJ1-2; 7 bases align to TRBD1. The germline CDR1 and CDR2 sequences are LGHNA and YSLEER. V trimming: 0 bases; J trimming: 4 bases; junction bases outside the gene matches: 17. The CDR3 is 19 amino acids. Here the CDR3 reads CASSQDILRQGWGSYGYTF. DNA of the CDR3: TGCGCCAGCAGCCAAGACATTCTGAGACAGGGCTGGGGAAGCTATGGCTACACCTTC.

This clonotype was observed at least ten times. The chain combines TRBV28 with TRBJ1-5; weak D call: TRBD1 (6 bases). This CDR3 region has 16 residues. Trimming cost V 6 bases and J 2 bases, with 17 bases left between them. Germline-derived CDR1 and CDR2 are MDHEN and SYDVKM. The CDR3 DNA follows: TGTGCCAGCAGCCCACGGACAGTAAGTCGCAATCAGCCCCAGCATTTT. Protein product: CASSPRTVSRNQPQHF.

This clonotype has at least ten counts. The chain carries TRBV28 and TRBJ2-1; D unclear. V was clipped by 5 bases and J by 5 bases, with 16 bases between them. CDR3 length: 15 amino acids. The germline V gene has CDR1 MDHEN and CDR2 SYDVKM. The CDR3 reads CASSLSLDLDNEQFF. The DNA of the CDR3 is TGTGCCAGCAGTCTTTCCCTGGACCTGGACAATGAGCAGTTCTTC.

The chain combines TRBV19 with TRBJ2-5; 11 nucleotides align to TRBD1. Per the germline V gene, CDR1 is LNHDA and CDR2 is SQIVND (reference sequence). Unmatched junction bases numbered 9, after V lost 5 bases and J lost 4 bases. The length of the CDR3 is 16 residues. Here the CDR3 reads CASSPGTGGLRETQYF. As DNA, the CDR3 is TGTGCCAGTAGTCCCGGGACAGGGGGTTTGCGAGAGACCCAGTACTTC. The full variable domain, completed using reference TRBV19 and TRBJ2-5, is DGGITQSPKYLFRKEGQNVTLSCEQNLNHDAMYWYRQDPGQGLRLIYYSQIVNDFQKGDIAEGYSVSREKKESFPLTVTSAQKNPTAFYLCASSPGTGGLRETQYFGPGTRLLVL.

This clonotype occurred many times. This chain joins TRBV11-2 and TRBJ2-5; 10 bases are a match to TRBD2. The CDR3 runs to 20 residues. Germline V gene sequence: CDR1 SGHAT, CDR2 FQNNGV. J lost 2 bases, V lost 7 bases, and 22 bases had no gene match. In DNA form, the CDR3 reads TGTGCCAGCATCCCGGGAGGTGTTCCGGGACTAGCGCGTCATCAAGAGACCCAGTACTTC. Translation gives CASIPGGVPGLARHQETQYF. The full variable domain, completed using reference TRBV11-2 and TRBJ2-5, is EAGVAQSPRYKIIEKRQSVAFWCNPISGHATLYWYQQILGQGPKLLIQFQNNGVVDDSQLPKDRFSAERLKGVDSTLKIQPAKLEDSAVYLCASIPGGVPGLARHQETQYFGPGTRLLVL.

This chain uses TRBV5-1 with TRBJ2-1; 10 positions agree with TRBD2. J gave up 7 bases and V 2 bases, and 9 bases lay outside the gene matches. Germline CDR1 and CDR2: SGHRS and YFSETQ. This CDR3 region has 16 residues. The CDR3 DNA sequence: TGCGCCAGCAGCTTTTCCGAGCGGGAGGGTTGGAATGAGCAGTTCTTC. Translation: CASSFSEREGWNEQFF.

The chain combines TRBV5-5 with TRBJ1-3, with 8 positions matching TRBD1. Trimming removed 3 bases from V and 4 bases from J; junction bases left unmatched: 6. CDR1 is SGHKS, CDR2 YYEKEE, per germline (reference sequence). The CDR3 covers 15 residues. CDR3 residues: CASSSQGALGNTIYF. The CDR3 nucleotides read TGTGCCAGCAGCTCTCAGGGGGCTTTAGGAAACACCATATATTTT.